The entry below gives a single TCR beta chain sequence along with its context. Trimming shortened V by 4 bases and J by 2 bases, and 14 bases separated the two germline ends. Germline V lookup: CDR1 SQVTM, CDR2 ANQGSEA. The CDR3 length is 14 residues. These data belong to a study of control samples from healthy donors and cancer patients. Measured with immunoSEQ multiplex PCR; TCRdb has only the in-frame clones, and not every one. The sample has about 110,000 clones, just under 85% seen once. Material: blood. This TCR was recovered from a man aged 18 to 30 in good health. The rearrangement links TRBV29-1 to TRBJ2-5, with TRBD2 as a possible D gene (5 bases). Written as DNA, the CDR3 is TGCAGCGTTGGAGGGTCCACACAACAAGAGACCCAGTACTTC. Protein product: CSVGGSTQQETQYF.